Listed below are T cell receptor beta chains from one sample, sequenced in a study of identical twins. MiXCR, run by TCRdb on the 5' RACE reads, gives a single entry per CDR3 protein. The sample has 700,000 or so distinct CDR3 sequences, about 9.4% seen once. The same sample was also used in a study of yellow fever vaccine responses in identical twins.

The sample was PBMCs. These receptors were taken from a woman aged 18 to 35 in good health. Each CDR3 is given with its conserved first and last residue.

TRBV5-1,TRBJ2-1,CASSRQGLGVGEQFF
TRBV19,TRBJ2-3,CASRSGLAGARVDTQYF
TRBV5-1,TRBJ2-1,CASSLARMGLAYNEQFF
TRBV7-9,TRBJ2-7,CASSSDNSYEQYF
TRBV11-2,TRBJ2-7,CASSPADRVSAGGSYEQYF
TRBV7-9,TRBJ2-7,CASSPPTAYEQYF
TRBV5-1,TRBJ2-3,CASSPRVGQGARDTQYF
TRBV4-3,TRBJ2-1,CASSQGGPRHRNEQFF
TRBV2,TRBJ2-5,CASSEDRGRETQYF
TRBV29-1,TRBJ2-1,CSVGDSSYNEQFF
TRBV24-1,TRBJ2-7,CATPTLAGSYEQYF
TRBV15,TRBJ2-2,CATSRGQGSNTGELFF
TRBV2,TRBJ2-7,CAIMDRGEEQYF
TRBV10-2,TRBJ1-4,CASSEVGGATGEKLFF
TRBV7-3,TRBJ1-1,CASSLDRSTEAFF
TRBV28,TRBJ1-4,CASSFSWGGDEKLFF
TRBV29-1,TRBJ2-5,CSVPTGGRLSLGQETQYF
TRBV6-2/TRBV6-3,TRBJ2-7,CATDATGGEQYF
TRBV27,TRBJ2-1,CASAWGLAENNEQFF
TRBV7-2,TRBJ2-7,CASSLPPSGSYEQYF
TRBV6-1,TRBJ2-3,CASSPLLAASDTQYF
TRBV20-1,TRBJ2-1,CSARNTGASEQFF
TRBV12-3/TRBV12-4,TRBJ2-5,CASSLSGTGNQETQYF